The rows below give T cell receptor beta chains drawn from one sample of a study of blood T cells in healthy people across ages. TCRdb re-called the 5' RACE reads with MiXCR, one entry per CDR3 protein. The sample shows about a million distinct CDR3 sequences, around 48% of them seen only once. Specimen: blood. The receptor source for this set is a man aged 25 to 40 in good health. The CDR3 runs from the conserved cysteine through the conserved F or W. D genes are given only for firm matches. Rows give clone size only sometimes, using once, few, many, or a class for an expanded clone.

J gene: TRBJ2-7; clone size: once; D gene: TRBD1; V gene: TRBV12-5; CDR3 protein: CASGLRIPGTGLYEQYF; CDR3 DNA: TGTGCTAGTGGTTTGAGAATTCCCGGGACAGGACTTTACGAGCAGTACTTC
J gene: TRBJ2-7; clone size: few; D gene: TRBD1; V gene: TRBV9; CDR3 protein: CASSVGGTVYEQYF; CDR3 DNA: TGTGCCAGCAGCGTAGGGGGGACAGTCTACGAGCAGTACTTC
J gene: TRBJ1-1; clone size: NA; D gene: TRBD1; V gene: TRBV28; CDR3 protein: CASSFRTGFGDTEAFF; CDR3 DNA: TGTGCCAGCAGTTTCCGGACAGGGTTCGGTGACACTGAAGCTTTCTTT
J gene: TRBJ2-5; clone size: many; D gene: NA; V gene: TRBV3-1; CDR3 protein: CASSQEATDLQETQYF; CDR3 DNA: TGTGCCAGCAGCCAAGAGGCAACGGACCTGCAAGAGACCCAGTACTTC
J gene: TRBJ2-5; clone size: NA; D gene: NA; V gene: TRBV9; CDR3 protein: CASSGTQGRFGETQYF; CDR3 DNA: TGTGCCAGCAGCGGGACACAGGGCCGATTTGGAGAGACCCAGTACTTC
J gene: TRBJ1-2; clone size: NA; D gene: TRBD1; V gene: TRBV20-1; CDR3 protein: CSANGDRSSNYGYTF; CDR3 DNA: TGCAGTGCTAATGGGGACAGATCATCTAACTATGGCTACACCTTC
J gene: TRBJ2-5; clone size: NA; D gene: TRBD1; V gene: TRBV9; CDR3 protein: CASSADREETQYF; CDR3 DNA: TGTGCCAGCAGCGCGGACAGGGAAGAGACCCAGTACTTC
J gene: TRBJ1-2; clone size: NA; D gene: TRBD1; V gene: TRBV27; CDR3 protein: CASSSTETGDGYTF; CDR3 DNA: TGTGCCAGCAGTTCTACCGAGACAGGGGATGGCTACACCTTC
J gene: TRBJ2-1; clone size: NA; D gene: TRBD2; V gene: TRBV5-1; CDR3 protein: CASSPFSSGSYNEQFF; CDR3 DNA: TGCGCCAGCAGCCCCTTTTCTAGCGGGAGCTACAATGAGCAGTTCTTC
J gene: TRBJ1-1; clone size: NA; D gene: NA; V gene: TRBV6-6; CDR3 protein: CATPTTRGRIAFF; CDR3 DNA: TGTGCCACCCCTACGACCCGGGGGCGTATAGCTTTCTTT
J gene: TRBJ1-4; clone size: few; D gene: NA; V gene: TRBV4-1; CDR3 protein: CASSQEEGGNEKLFF; CDR3 DNA: TGCGCCAGCAGCCAAGAAGAGGGAGGTAATGAAAAACTGTTTTTT
J gene: TRBJ2-1; clone size: NA; D gene: NA; V gene: TRBV6-2/TRBV6-3; CDR3 protein: CATHAHGRSYNEQFF; CDR3 DNA: TGTGCCACCCATGCCCACGGGAGATCCTACAATGAGCAGTTCTTC
J gene: TRBJ2-7; clone size: NA; D gene: NA; V gene: TRBV25-1; CDR3 protein: CASSAPLMTMGEQYF; CDR3 DNA: TGTGCCAGCAGCGCCCCCCTGATGACTATGGGCGAGCAGTACTTC
J gene: TRBJ1-1; clone size: NA; D gene: TRBD1; V gene: TRBV20-1; CDR3 protein: CSATRQGLGSEAFF; CDR3 DNA: TGCAGTGCAACCCGACAGGGATTGGGGTCTGAAGCTTTCTTT